A single sample gave rise to the 28 T cell receptor beta chains below, sequenced in a study of T cell clonotyping in hematopoietic cell transplantation. The assay was immunoSEQ multiplex PCR, and TCRdb's table has in-frame clones only and misses some. This sample has more than 20,000 clones, with 85% to 90% found just once. Indicated time point: recipient sample about 28 days before transplant, after cytoreduction. This material consisted of peripheral blood mononuclear cells, taken before stem cell transplant. These receptors all come from a man in his late teens or twenties with biphenotypic leukemia. Some clones in this sample may be carry-over from other donors' samples.

J is TRBJ2-3 and V is TRBV2; TRBD2 is a possible D gene (7 bases). The V end lost 11 bases, the J end lost 6 bases, and 21 bases lay between the germline ends. Germline V CDR1 and CDR2: SNHLY, FYNNEI. CDR3 length: 14 residues. The CDR3 nucleotides are TGTGCCCTCCTAGGGGGAAAGGGGGGGGATACGCAGTATTTT. It is translated as CALLGGKGGDTQYF.

The V call is TRBV27, the J call TRBJ1-1; D unresolved. The CDR3 consists of 15 residues. Per the germline V gene, CDR1 is MNHEY and CDR2 is SMNVEV (reference sequence). Trimming removed 4 bases at V and 7 bases at J, with 19 bases between. CDR3: CASSSPAAGYGEAFF. The CDR3 coding sequence is TGTGCCAGCAGTTCCCCTGCCGCGGGATACGGTGAAGCTTTCTTT.

This chain joins TRBV18 and TRBJ2-3; TRBD2 agrees at 7 bases. There are 15 residues in the CDR3. V was pared by 6 bases and J by 7 bases, with 13 bases of the junction left unmatched. Germline lookup yields CDR1 KGHSH and CDR2 LQKENI. CDR3: CASSRASGTIYTQYF. As DNA, the CDR3 is TGTGCCAGCTCGAGGGCTAGCGGAACGATATATACGCAGTATTTT.

This chain joins TRBV7-8 and TRBJ1-2; D gene unclear. The CDR3 totals 11 residues. V was clipped by 5 bases and J by 14 bases, with 15 bases between them. CDR1 and CDR2 from the germline V gene are SGHVS and FQNEAQ. The CDR3 nucleotides read TGTGCCAGCAGCATATTTAGGGTTAGGACCTTC. It codes for CASSIFRVRTF.

The rearrangement links TRBV9 to TRBJ1-2; 8 bases are a match to TRBD1. The CDR3 covers 14 residues. V lost 3 bases to trimming and J lost 1 base; unmatched junction nucleotides: 2. Germline lookup yields CDR1 SGDLS and CDR2 YYNGEE. DNA of the CDR3: TGTGCCAGCAGCGGCGACAGGGGTAACTATGGCTACACCTTC. This translates into CASSGDRGNYGYTF.

This chain joins TRBV19 and TRBJ1-5; D gene unclear. Germline V CDR1 and CDR2: LNHDA, SQIVND (reference sequence). V dropped 7 bases and J dropped 4 bases, with 11 bases sitting between them. The CDR3 runs 13 residues. The CDR3 is CASIGRMNQPQHF. CDR3 DNA: TGTGCCAGTATTGGGAGGATGAATCAGCCCCAGCATTTT. The full variable domain, with the rest looked up from reference TRBV19 and TRBJ1-5, is DGGITQSPKYLFRKEGQNVTLSCEQNLNHDAMYWYRQDPGQGLRLIYYSQIVNDFQKGDIAEGYSVSREKKESFPLTVTSAQKNPTAFYLCASIGRMNQPQHFGDGTRLSIL.

The CDR3: CASSAGTGTNQPQHF. Written as DNA, the CDR3 is TGTGCCAGCAGCGCCGGGACAGGGACCAATCAGCCCCAGCATTTT. The gene calls are TRBV5-4 and TRBJ1-5; 9 nucleotides line up with TRBD1. Germline V gene lookup returns CDR1 SGHNT and CDR2 YYREEE (reference sequence). V trimming: 4 bases; J trimming: 3 bases; junction bases outside the gene matches: 5. The CDR3 sequence is 15 residues long.

The chain uses TRBV2 and TRBJ1-1; no clear D gene. The CDR3 consists of 13 residues. Between the trimmed V and J ends, which lost 7 bases and 1 base, there was a span of 10 bases. Germline assignment: CDR1 SNHLY and CDR2 FYNNEI. CDR3 bases: TGTGCCAGCACCCCGGACGGGAACACTGAAGCTTTCTTT. Its protein product is CASTPDGNTEAFF.

V usage is TRBV5-4 and J usage is TRBJ2-2; 7 bases match TRBD2. The CDR3 spans 16 residues. Looked up from germline, CDR1 is SGHNT and CDR2 is YYREEE (reference sequence). The V segment lost 4 bases and the J segment 1 base; nucleotides outside the gene matches: 7. The CDR3 region has the DNA TGTGCCAGCAGCCCCCCAGAGCGGGAGAACACCGGGGAGCTGTTTTTT. Amino acids: CASSPPERENTGELFF.

The rearrangement links TRBV6-6 to TRBJ1-4; tentatively, D is TRBD1 (6 bases). The CDR3 has 13 residues. V was shortened by 7 bases and J by 4 bases, with 10 bases between the two germline ends. Germline loops: CDR1 MNHNY, CDR2 SVGAGI (reference sequence). The DNA of the CDR3 is TGTGCCAGCACGGACAGCAGTAATGAAAAACTGTTTTTT. Encoded protein: CASTDSSNEKLFF.

The rearrangement links TRBV7-2 to TRBJ1-4, with 8 bases matching TRBD1. J gave up 7 bases and V 2 bases, and 6 bases lay outside the gene matches. The CDR3 spans 15 residues. Germline-derived CDR1 and CDR2 are SGHTA and FQGNSA. The CDR3 DNA reads as TGTGCCAGCAGCTTATTGGGACAGGTCTTTGAAAAACTGTTTTTT. Translated: CASSLLGQVFEKLFF. Looking up the rest from reference TRBV7-2 and TRBJ1-4 gives the full variable domain: GAGVSQSPSNKVTEKGKDVELRCDPISGHTALYWYRQSLGQGLEFLIYFQGNSAPDKSGLPSDRFSAERTGGSVSTLTIQRTQQEDSAVYLCASSLLGQVFEKLFFGSGTQLSVL.

The chain has TRBV5-1 and TRBJ2-7; D unclear. The V end lost 4 bases, the J end lost 2 bases, and 16 bases lay between the germline ends. The CDR3 is 15 residues long. CDR1 SGHRS and CDR2 YFSETQ come from the germline V gene. The CDR3 is CASSPTGPWAYEQYF. In nucleotides, the CDR3 is TGCGCCAGCAGCCCGACGGGCCCATGGGCCTACGAGCAGTACTTC. The full variable domain, rest sourced from reference TRBV5-1 and TRBJ2-7, is KAGVTQTPRYLIKTRGQQVTLSCSPISGHRSVSWYQQTPGQGLQFLFEYFSETQRNKGNFPGRFSGRQFSNSRSEMNVSTLELGDSALYLCASSPTGPWAYEQYFGPGTRLTVT.

V is TRBV4-1 and J is TRBJ2-1; 12 bases line up with TRBD2. This CDR3 contains 20 residues. Per germline, CDR1 MGHRA and CDR2 YSYEKL. V trimming: 1 base; J trimming: 2 bases; junction bases outside the gene matches: 12. CDR3 sequence: CASSQGGASGRAGPYNEQFF. The CDR3 region has the DNA TGCGCCAGCAGCCAAGGAGGGGCTAGCGGGAGGGCGGGGCCCTACAATGAGCAGTTCTTC.

In its sample, this clone was seen once. In DNA, the CDR3 is TGTGCCAGCAGCTCCGGACTAGCGGGAGATGAGCAGTTCTTC. Protein: CASSSGLAGDEQFF. This rearrangement joins TRBV11-2 to TRBJ2-1, with 13 bases identical to TRBD2. CDR1 SGHAT and CDR2 FQNNGV come from the germline V gene. Losses at the gene ends were 4 bases for V and 8 bases for J; bases not matched to a gene: 2. The CDR3 is made up of 14 amino acids.

The V gene is TRBV5-1, the J gene TRBJ1-2; no firm D call. Germline V gives CDR1 SGHRS, CDR2 YFSETQ. Trimming removed 4 bases from V and 3 bases from J, with 10 bases in between. This CDR3 spans 13 amino acids. Here the CDR3 reads CASSPRTDYGYTF. CDR3 coding DNA: TGCGCCAGCAGCCCTCGGACGGACTATGGCTACACCTTC. Supplemented by reference TRBV5-1 and TRBJ1-2, the full variable domain reads KAGVTQTPRYLIKTRGQQVTLSCSPISGHRSVSWYQQTPGQGLQFLFEYFSETQRNKGNFPGRFSGRQFSNSRSEMNVSTLELGDSALYLCASSPRTDYGYTFGSGTRLTVV.

V and J are TRBV5-5 and TRBJ2-4; 10 nucleotides align to TRBD1. The CDR3 extends over 13 amino acids. The germline CDR1 and CDR2 sequences are SGHKS and YYEKEE (reference sequence). Trimming removed 3 bases from V and 8 bases from J; junction bases left unmatched: 2. The CDR3 DNA reads TGTGCCAGCAGCTGGGACAGGGGTGACATTCAGTACTTC. As protein: CASSWDRGDIQYF.

V gene TRBV27 combines with J gene TRBJ1-5; D is undetermined. Germline V lookup: CDR1 MNHEY, CDR2 SMNVEV (reference sequence). The germline V and J ends were trimmed by 2 bases and 7 bases, with 9 bases remaining between them. This CDR3 has 13 residues. The CDR3 here is CASSLGVRQPQHF. The CDR3 bases are TGTGCCAGCAGTTTAGGGGTCAGGCAGCCCCAGCATTTT.

The table lists this clone with a count of one. The chain has TRBV29-1 and TRBJ2-7, with D possibly being TRBD2 (5 bases). The CDR3 has 12 residues. V dropped 7 bases and J dropped 3 bases, with 13 bases sitting between them. CDR1 and CDR2 from the germline V gene are SQVTM and ANQGSEA. Here the CDR3 DNA reads TGCAGCGCCGAGGGTATAGACTACGAGCAGTACTTC. Translated, it gives CSAEGIDYEQYF.

The chain couples TRBV9 to TRBJ2-7; TRBD2 is a possible D gene (6 bases). CDR3 length: 15 residues. The germline V and J ends were trimmed by 0 bases and 1 base, with 11 bases remaining between them. Germline V gives CDR1 SGDLS, CDR2 YYNGEE. The CDR3 loop reads CASSVAPGGSYEQYF. Written as DNA, the CDR3 is TGTGCCAGCAGCGTAGCACCCGGGGGTTCCTACGAGCAGTACTTC.

The CDR3 coding sequence is TGTGCCAGCAGCTTAGACCGGGACAGCTCCTACGAGCAGTACTTC. Protein: CASSLDRDSSYEQYF. The V gene is TRBV11-2, the J gene TRBJ2-7; TRBD1 matches 7 bases. Germline-derived CDR1 and CDR2 are SGHAT and FQNNGV. The CDR3 is 15 amino acids. The V and J ends lost 0 bases and 0 bases, in that order; junction bases with no gene match: 2.

This chain uses TRBV7-3 with TRBJ2-3, with D maybe TRBD2 (6 bases). The germline gives CDR1 SGHTA, CDR2 FQGTGA. The length of the CDR3 is 14 residues. Trimming took off 5 bases at V and 2 bases at J, with 11 bases between the two ends. The CDR3 protein is CASSGGGSTDTQYF. For the CDR3, the DNA is TGTGCCAGCAGCGGGGGAGGATCCACAGATACGCAGTATTTT.

This clone was seen only a few times. The chain recombines TRBV7-9 with TRBJ1-6; D unresolved. V shed 9 bases and J shed 9 bases, with 18 bases lying between them. The CDR3 sequence is 14 residues long. Germline V lookup: CDR1 SEHNR, CDR2 FQNEAQ (reference sequence). CDR3 amino acids: CASEEGSDGSPLHF. The CDR3 DNA reads as TGTGCCAGTGAAGAGGGATCGGATGGTTCACCCCTCCACTTT.

This chain connects TRBV5-6 to TRBJ1-2; possible D gene TRBD1, 5 bases. The germline V gene has CDR1 SGHDT and CDR2 YYEEEE. The V and J ends lost 5 bases and 2 bases respectively, with 13 bases between them. CDR3 length: 14 residues. The CDR3 coding sequence is TGTGCCAGCAGATACCTCTGGGGCAACTATGGCTACACCTTC. Amino acids: CASRYLWGNYGYTF.

This clone was counted once. The genes are TRBV11-2 and TRBJ1-4; 8 positions agree with TRBD1. V trimming: 8 bases; J trimming: 7 bases; junction bases outside the gene matches: 9. Per germline, CDR1 SGHAT and CDR2 FQNNGV. This CDR3 contains 14 residues. The CDR3 loop reads CASGPGQGSEKLFF. CDR3 nucleotides: TGTGCCAGCGGACCAGGACAGGGAAGTGAAAAACTGTTTTTT.

The chain recombines TRBV6-6 with TRBJ2-7; 9 positions match TRBD2. CDR1 MNHNY and CDR2 SVGAGI come from the germline V gene (reference sequence). The CDR3 has 14 amino acids. V shed 2 bases, J shed 5 bases, and the junction held 4 bases outside the gene matches. The DNA of the CDR3 is TGTGCCAGCAGTTACGGGCGGGAGGGGAACGAGCAGTACTTC. This encodes CASSYGREGNEQYF.

This sequence joins TRBV27 and TRBJ1-1, with unresolved D. In germline, CDR1 is MNHEY, CDR2 SMNVEV (reference sequence). CDR3 length: 13 residues. V lost 8 bases, J lost 5 bases, and 15 bases lay in between. The CDR3: CASGRSVGTEAFF. CDR3 nucleotides: TGTGCCAGCGGAAGATCGGTGGGGACTGAAGCTTTCTTT.

V and J are TRBV6-5 and TRBJ1-6; 7 bases map to TRBD1. V shed 0 bases, J shed 7 bases, and the junction held 0 bases outside the gene matches. The germline V gene encodes CDR1 MNHEY and CDR2 SVGAGI. The CDR3 loop spans 14 amino acids. CDR3: CASSYSQGNSPLHF. CDR3 nucleotides: TGTGCCAGCAGTTACTCACAGGGGAATTCACCCCTCCACTTT.

This clone showed up just once. This rearrangement joins TRBV5-1 to TRBJ1-6; no definite D call. CDR1 is SGHRS and CDR2 is YFSETQ in the germline V gene. V dropped 7 bases and J dropped 4 bases, with 15 bases sitting between them. The CDR3 has 15 residues. CDR3 sequence reads: CASGPGGGYNSPLHF. The CDR3 nucleotides are TGCGCCAGCGGACCAGGTGGCGGATATAATTCACCCCTCCACTTT.